This entry is about one T cell receptor beta chain. Antigen specificity is unknown. Each sample gave at least 6.5 million isolated PBMCs. Primers used in a second PCR of roughly 7 to 11 cycles were a sample-barcoded 5' primer and a J-beta primer mix. Every cDNA molecule bore a tag from a template-switch adaptor containing 12 random nucleotides. In TCRdb, the 5' RACE reads were re-called with MiXCR into one record per CDR3 protein. Of approximately 800,000 distinct CDR3 sequences in the sample, roughly 50% are singletons; the top ten hold approximately 21%. This entry is derived from a study of blood T cells in healthy people across ages. Study-level information: Template switching caught about one barcoded beta molecule for each two T cells. Study observations and caveats: Age brought a roughly linear fall in TCR beta diversity measured per million T cells.

The CDR3 is made up of 14 amino acids. Trimming took 6 bases from V and 5 from J; bases not matched to a gene: 11. Germline V gene data show CDR1 as DFQATT and CDR2 as SNEGSKA (reference sequence). The receptor was derived from a man aged 30 to 39 in good health. The sequencing sample was made of blood. The chain recombines TRBV20-1 with TRBJ2-3; 7 bases line up with TRBD1. CDR3 residues: CSARRQGERDTQYF. For the CDR3, the DNA is TGCAGTGCCAGGAGACAGGGCGAGAGAGATACGCAGTATTTT.